Detailed here is one T cell receptor beta chain. Its matching antigen is unknown. This sample stems from a study of T cell responses to AZD1222 COVID-19 vaccine. The wider study: Second-dose recipients at about 4 or about 12 weeks were treated as one pooled group.

Looked up from germline, CDR1 is LNHNV and CDR2 is YYDKDF (reference sequence). Deletions cut 0 bases from V and 4 bases from J, with 6 bases between. The CDR3 covers 13 residues. The study's findings and limits: Seropositive at baseline were only a handful of AZD1222 recipients. Among vaccine-associated CD4 TCRs, coverage spanned spike, with dominance at 160-218 and 743-854.

The assay was immunoSEQ multiplex PCR, and TCRdb's table has in-frame clones only and misses some. The sample includes about 84,000 clones, 75% to 90% seen only once; the top ten take about 28%. This clonotype originated in an adult in good health. The sequencing used peripheral blood, collected on day 0 of AZD1222 vaccination. The rearrangement links TRBV15 to TRBJ2-5; D gene uncertain. CDR3 sequence (DNA): TGTGCCACCAGCAGAGATCGTGCAGAGACCCAGTACTTC. Encoded protein: CATSRDRAETQYF.